This paragraph covers one TCR beta chain sequence. This specimen comes from a study of blood T cells in healthy people across ages. Together with a sample-barcoded 5' primer, a J-beta primer mix was included in a second PCR lasting about 6 to 11 cycles. Using its own MiXCR run on the 5' RACE reads, TCRdb lists one record per CDR3 protein. Of approximately 850,000 distinct CDR3 sequences in the sample, roughly 50% were seen once. V gave up 4 bases and J gave up 0 bases; unmatched junction bases: 4. The CDR3 totals 16 residues. CDR1 is SGHRS and CDR2 is YFSETQ in the germline V gene. Sequencing was done on a sample of blood. V and J are TRBV5-1 and TRBJ1-4; the match to TRBD1 covers 9 bases. The source is a man aged 25 to 45 in good health. The CDR3 reads CASSRTGDATNEKLFF. The CDR3 DNA sequence: TGCGCCAGCAGCCGGACAGGGGATGCAACTAATGAAAAACTGTTTTTT.